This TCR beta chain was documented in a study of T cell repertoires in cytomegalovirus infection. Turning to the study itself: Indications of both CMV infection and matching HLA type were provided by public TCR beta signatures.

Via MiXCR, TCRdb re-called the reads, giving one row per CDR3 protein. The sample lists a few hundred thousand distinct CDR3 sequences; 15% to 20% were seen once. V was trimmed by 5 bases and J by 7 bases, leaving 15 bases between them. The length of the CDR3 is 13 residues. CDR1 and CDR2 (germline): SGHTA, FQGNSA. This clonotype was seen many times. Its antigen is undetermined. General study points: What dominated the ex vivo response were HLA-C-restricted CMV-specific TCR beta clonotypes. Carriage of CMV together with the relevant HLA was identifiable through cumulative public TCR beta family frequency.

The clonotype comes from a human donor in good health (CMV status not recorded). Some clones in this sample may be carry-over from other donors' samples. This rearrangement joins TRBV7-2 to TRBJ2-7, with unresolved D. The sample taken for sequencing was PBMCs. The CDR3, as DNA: TGTGCCAGCAGCCTAAGCAGTTTATTTGAGCAGTACTTC. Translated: CASSLSSLFEQYF.